The 31 T cell receptor beta chains below come from one sample, sequenced in a study of T-cell memory formation after mild COVID-19. MiXCR, applied by TCRdb to the 5' RACE reads, yields one record per CDR3 protein. The sample shows around 53,000 distinct CDR3 sequences, more than 9% of them seen only once. Sequences were obtained from PBMCs or a T cell subset sorted from them (not recorded which). The receptor source for this set is a man younger than 35 who had mild COVID-19 (a few samples of this study predate the infection). Cell type and time point are not known.

This clonotype was counted only a few times. The chain employs TRBV21-1 and TRBJ1-5; TRBD1, the D gene given by the table, was not confirmed from the DNA. TRBV21-1 is labeled a pseudogene. This CDR3 comprises 15 residues. CDR3 residues: CASSTPRAPDQPQHF. The CDR3 DNA reads TGTGCCAGCAGTACCCCGCGCGCACCCGACCAGCCCCAGCATTTT.

The chain is built from TRBV24-1 and TRBJ1-2; possible D gene TRBD1, 6 bases. The CDR3 is made up of 12 amino acids. Germline lookup yields CDR1 KGHDR and CDR2 SFDVKD. The V end was cut by 9 bases, the J end by 4 bases, with 11 bases between. CDR3 sequence (DNA): TGTGCCACCGCAGAGGACAGCTATGGCTACACCTTC. Its protein is CATAEDSYGYTF.

This clonotype has ten or more counts. The V and J genes are TRBV10-1 and TRBJ2-3; 9 bases agree with TRBD1. CDR3 size: 15 residues. The junction had 4 bases not matched to a gene; V was cut back by 3 bases and J by 3 bases. The germline V gene encodes CDR1 WNHNN and CDR2 SYGVQD (reference sequence). Written as DNA, the CDR3 is TGCGCCAGCAGTGAAGGGGACAGGGTGACAGATACGCAGTATTTT. This gives the protein CASSEGDRVTDTQYF.

The gene calls are TRBV3-1 and TRBJ2-3; 7 bases line up with TRBD2. Germline CDR1 LGHDT, CDR2 YNNKEL (reference sequence). The V gene end was trimmed by 5 bases and the J gene end by 2 bases; junction bases not matched to a gene: 4. This CDR3 is 14 amino acids long. DNA for the CDR3: TGTGCCAGCAGCACCGGGACTACCACAGATACGCAGTATTTT. Amino acid sequence: CASSTGTTTDTQYF.

This clonotype was counted a few times. The chain joins TRBV20-1 to TRBJ2-7, with D unclear. The CDR3 length is 15 residues. Looked up from germline, CDR1 is DFQATT and CDR2 is SNEGSKA (reference sequence). V shed 0 bases and J shed 0 bases, with 12 bases lying between them. As DNA, the CDR3 is TGCAGTGCTAGAGAATCGGGCTCCAGCTCCTACGAGCAGTACGTC. Amino acid sequence: CSARESGSSSYEQYV.

This clonotype appeared a few times. V usage is TRBV11-2 and J usage is TRBJ2-7; TRBD2 is a possible D gene (6 bases). CDR1 and CDR2 (germline): SGHAT, FQNNGV. CDR3 size: 14 residues. Trimming left V 4 bases short and J 6 bases short, with 16 bases between. The CDR3: CASSSVSGRGEQYF. CDR3 in DNA: TGTGCCAGCAGCTCCGTCTCGGGGCGGGGCGAGCAGTACTTC.

This clonotype appeared a few times. This chain links TRBV6-5 with TRBJ1-1; D remains ambiguous. This CDR3 region has 14 residues. Germline-derived CDR1 and CDR2 are MNHEY and SVGAGI. With 0 bases removed from V and 3 bases from J, the gap between germline ends came to 8 bases. Here the CDR3 DNA reads TGTGCCAGCAGTTACTCGGCAGGATACACTGAAGCTTTCTTT. Translated, it gives CASSYSAGYTEAFF.

The chain uses TRBV5-8 and TRBJ2-4, with D perhaps matching TRBD2 (6 bases). Germline V gives CDR1 SGHTS, CDR2 YDEGEE. V was trimmed by 4 bases and J by 3 bases, leaving 17 bases between them. The CDR3 sequence is 16 residues long. The CDR3 loop reads CASSPLGHGSKNIQYF. The CDR3 coding sequence is TGTGCCAGCAGCCCCCTGGGGCACGGGAGCAAAAACATTCAGTACTTC. Combining the CDR3 with reference TRBV5-8 and TRBJ2-4 gives the whole variable domain EAGVTQSPTHLIKTRGQQATLRCSPISGHTSVYWYQQALGLGLQFLLWYDEGEERNRGNFPPRFSGRQFPNYSSELNVNALELEDSALYLCASSPLGHGSKNIQYFGAGTRLSVL.

V gene TRBV5-1 combines with J gene TRBJ2-3; 12 bases are shared with TRBD2. The germline V gene has CDR1 SGHRS and CDR2 YFSETQ. Trimming at V came to 4 bases and at J to 6 bases, leaving 9 bases not matched to a gene. This CDR3 has 16 amino acids. CDR3 nucleotides: TGCGCCAGCAGCGAAAGGACTAGCGGGGCCCGGGATACGCAGTATTTT. It encodes CASSERTSGARDTQYF.

This clonotype was detected a few times. The rearrangement uses TRBV18 and TRBJ1-2; no definite D call. The CDR3 totals 14 residues. V lost 3 bases and J lost 4, with 12 bases in between. The germline gives CDR1 KGHSH, CDR2 LQKENI. CDR3 DNA: TGTGCCAGCTCACCGCCCGGCCTACGCTATGGCTACACCTTC. Its translation is CASSPPGLRYGYTF.

There are many counts of this clonotype. The chain uses TRBV7-2 and TRBJ2-1, with no clear D. Germline V gene lookup returns CDR1 SGHTA and CDR2 FQGNSA. There are 13 residues in the CDR3. Trimming removed 1 base at V and 7 bases at J, with 8 bases between. The CDR3 loop reads CASSLGPRNEQFF. CDR3 nucleotides: TGTGCCAGCAGCTTAGGTCCTAGGAATGAGCAGTTCTTC.

In this sample, this clonotype turned up a few times. This sequence joins TRBV20-1 and TRBJ1-2; 8 positions match TRBD1. The germline gives CDR1 DFQATT, CDR2 SNEGSKA (reference sequence). Unmatched junction bases numbered 15, after V lost 3 bases and J lost 3 bases. The CDR3 loop spans 17 amino acids. CDR3 sequence reads: CSARRTGTNSGDYGYTF. CDR3 in DNA: TGCAGTGCTAGGAGGACAGGGACAAATAGTGGAGACTATGGCTACACCTTC.

This clonotype turned up a few times. The chain joins TRBV6-5 to TRBJ1-1; D call uncertain. V dropped 6 bases and J dropped 5 bases, with 13 bases sitting between them. Germline lookup yields CDR1 MNHEY and CDR2 SVGAGI. The CDR3 has 13 residues. This CDR3 reads CASSLQPRTEAFF. CDR3 DNA sequence: TGTGCCAGCAGCCTACAGCCCCGAACTGAAGCTTTCTTT.

This clonotype was observed a handful of times. The chain recombines TRBV7-8 with TRBJ2-7; 7 bases fit TRBD2. V was pared by 5 bases and J by 5 bases, with 6 bases of the junction left unmatched. Looked up from germline, CDR1 is SGHVS and CDR2 is FQNEAQ. The CDR3 is 13 residues long. The CDR3 loop reads CASSPHGGNEQYF. The CDR3 nucleotides are TGTGCCAGCAGCCCGCACGGGGGGAACGAGCAGTACTTC.

The V gene is TRBV12-3 or TRBV12-4, the J gene TRBJ2-7; the D gene is possibly TRBD1 (5 bases). Trimming removed 7 bases from V and 2 bases from J, with 15 bases in between. CDR3 length: 14 amino acids. The CDR3 region is CASTHETDTYEQYF. Here the CDR3 DNA reads TGTGCCAGCACCCATGAGACAGATACCTACGAGCAGTACTTC.

This chain uses TRBV6-1 with TRBJ2-3; 12 bases align to TRBD2. CDR1 is MNHNS and CDR2 is SASEGT in the germline V gene. The CDR3 has 16 residues. Trimming removed 3 bases from V and 6 bases from J; junction bases left unmatched: 7. CDR3 sequence: CASSETSGGGGDTQYF. CDR3 in DNA: TGTGCCAGCAGTGAGACTAGCGGGGGCGGTGGGGATACGCAGTATTTT.

This clonotype was counted a single time. The chain has TRBV2 and TRBJ2-5; 10 bases match TRBD1. V was clipped by 8 bases and J by 7 bases; unmatched bases: 13. Germline-derived CDR1 and CDR2 are SNHLY and FYNNEI. This CDR3 is 15 amino acids long. The CDR3 DNA is TGTGCCAGCCATAATACCGACAGGGGGCGGGGGACCCAGTACTTC. Its translation: CASHNTDRGRGTQYF.

J is TRBJ1-2 and V is TRBV5-1, with D maybe TRBD1 (5 bases). The length of the CDR3 is 15 residues. From germline, CDR1 is SGHRS and CDR2 YFSETQ. V shed 4 bases and J shed 2 bases, with 15 bases lying between them. The CDR3, as DNA: TGCGCCAGCAGCGCGCAGGGCCGAGGAAACTATGGCTACACCTTC. Protein sequence: CASSAQGRGNYGYTF.

This clonotype appeared many times. The V gene is TRBV12-3 or TRBV12-4, the J gene TRBJ2-3, with D possibly matching TRBD2 (5 bases). V dropped 3 bases and J dropped 5 bases, with 9 bases sitting between them. This CDR3 is 13 amino acids long. This CDR3 reads CASSLGAVDTQYF. The CDR3 DNA sequence: TGTGCCAGCAGTTTGGGAGCGGTAGATACGCAGTATTTT.

This clonotype has just a few counts. V gene TRBV6-5 combines with J gene TRBJ1-2; possibly TRBD1 for D (6 bases). This CDR3 has 14 amino acids. The germline CDR1 and CDR2 sequences are MNHEY and SVGAGI. Trimming stripped 4 bases from V and 8 bases from J, with 17 bases between. The CDR3 loop is CASSLEGRGAGYTF. The CDR3 DNA is TGTGCCAGCAGTTTGGAAGGTCGGGGGGCCGGCTACACCTTC.

This clonotype has a count of ten or more. This sequence joins TRBV4-3 and TRBJ2-3; a possible D gene is TRBD2 (5 bases). This CDR3 has 16 residues. The ends were cut back, 4 bases at V and 1 base at J, with 15 bases in the middle. Germline V gene lookup returns CDR1 LGHNA and CDR2 YSLEER. The CDR3 DNA reads TGCGCCAGCAGCCGGCGGGCAGCCTCAGGCACAGATACGCAGTATTTT. Translation gives CASSRRAASGTDTQYF.

There are many counts of this clonotype. The chain employs TRBV5-4 and TRBJ2-4, with 7 bases lining up with TRBD1. Germline loops: CDR1 SGHNT, CDR2 YYREEE (reference sequence). The CDR3 length is 16 residues. Trimming cost V 4 bases and J 1 base; bases outside gene matches: 8. The CDR3 protein is CASSPRGGNAKNIQYF. In nucleotides, the CDR3 is TGTGCCAGCAGCCCGAGAGGGGGCAATGCCAAAAACATTCAGTACTTC.

This clonotype has more than one count but fewer than ten. The chain employs TRBV6-2 or TRBV6-3 and TRBJ2-2; TRBD2 matches at 11 bases. CDR1 MNHEY and CDR2 SVGEGT come from the germline V gene. This CDR3 is 14 amino acids long. J was trimmed by 4 bases and V by 8 bases; bases with no gene match: 3. This CDR3 is CASRLAGGTGELFF. Written as DNA, the CDR3 is TGTGCCAGCCGGCTAGCGGGGGGCACCGGGGAGCTGTTTTTT.

This clonotype was seen a few times. This rearrangement joins TRBV6-5 to TRBJ1-2; D unresolved. V lost 2 bases, J lost 8 bases, and 18 bases lay in between. There are 15 residues in the CDR3. CDR1 is MNHEY, CDR2 SVGAGI, per germline. The CDR3 sequence: CASSYNGGRGVGYTF. CDR3 DNA sequence: TGTGCCAGCAGTTACAATGGCGGCCGGGGAGTCGGCTACACCTTC.

V gene TRBV10-3 combines with J gene TRBJ2-3; D gene uncertain. With 2 bases removed from V and 2 bases from J, the gap between germline ends came to 14 bases. Germline V gene sequence: CDR1 ENHRY, CDR2 SYGVKD. The CDR3 has 16 amino acids. In DNA, the CDR3 is TGTGCCATCAGTGAGCTACAAAACACTCCCACAGATACGCAGTATTTT. Amino acid sequence: CAISELQNTPTDTQYF.

The chain has TRBV14 and TRBJ2-7; D remains unclear. Per germline, CDR1 SGHDN and CDR2 FVKESK. The germline V and J ends were trimmed by 1 base and 6 bases, with 10 bases remaining between them. The CDR3 is 13 amino acids. The CDR3 reads CASSQVDRSEQYV. The CDR3 region has the DNA TGTGCCAGCAGCCAAGTGGATCGAAGCGAGCAGTACGTC.

The chain is built from TRBV20-1 and TRBJ2-7; 12 nucleotides match TRBD2. The CDR3 is 14 amino acids. V trimming: 0 bases; J trimming: 6 bases; junction bases outside the gene matches: 3. CDR1 is DFQATT, CDR2 SNEGSKA, per germline (reference sequence). The CDR3 reads CSARDRLAGAEQYV. DNA for the CDR3: TGCAGTGCTAGAGATCGACTAGCGGGGGCCGAGCAGTACGTC.

V usage is TRBV20-1 and J usage is TRBJ2-3; 7 bases align to TRBD1. The germline gives CDR1 DFQATT, CDR2 SNEGSKA (reference sequence). V was clipped by 6 bases and J by 1 base; unmatched bases: 7. The CDR3 is made up of 14 amino acids. This CDR3 is CSARQGTGTDTQYF. DNA of the CDR3: TGCAGTGCCAGACAGGGCACGGGCACAGATACGCAGTATTTT.

The chain couples TRBV7-3 to TRBJ1-5; unclear D gene. CDR3 length: 13 residues. Germline lookup yields CDR1 SGHTA and CDR2 FQGTGA. The V end was cut by 3 bases, the J end by 5 bases, with 8 bases between. CDR3 nucleotide sequence: TGTGCCAGCAGCTTCGCGCAAGATCAGCCCCAGCATTTT. It is translated as CASSFAQDQPQHF.

Many counts were recorded for this clonotype. The genes are TRBV5-1 and TRBJ2-7, with a weak D call TRBD2 (6 bases). Germline assignment: CDR1 SGHRS and CDR2 YFSETQ. This CDR3 comprises 15 residues. Trimming pared 3 bases from V and 7 bases from J, leaving 20 bases between. CDR3 nucleotide sequence: TGCGCCAGCAGCTCCGGGGGTCGGGGATCCTCTGAGCAGTACTTC. Its translation: CASSSGGRGSSEQYF.

This clonotype was detected only a few times. This chain links TRBV5-1 with TRBJ1-1, with D possibly matching TRBD1 (6 bases). The CDR3 length is 14 residues. From germline, CDR1 is SGHRS and CDR2 YFSETQ. V was pared by 6 bases and J by 4 bases, with 16 bases between. The CDR3 DNA follows: TGCGCCAGCACCCCGGGGGCCGAAGGCACTGAAGCTTTCTTT. Its protein is CASTPGAEGTEAFF. Together with reference TRBV5-1 and TRBJ1-1, the CDR3 gives the full variable domain: KAGVTQTPRYLIKTRGQQVTLSCSPISGHRSVSWYQQTPGQGLQFLFEYFSETQRNKGNFPGRFSGRQFSNSRSEMNVSTLELGDSALYLCASTPGAEGTEAFFGQGTRLTVV.